The 24 T cell receptor beta chains in this list originate from one sample, sequenced in a study of cytomegalovirus exposure and HLA in healthy donors. TCRdb keeps only in-frame clones here, not all; method: immunoSEQ multiplex PCR. Here the sample spans 100,000 to 150,000 clones, nearly 90% being singletons. Sequences were obtained from PBMCs. These receptors were obtained from a man aged 25 to 40 in good health and CMV-seronegative.

The chain is built from TRBV6-1 and TRBJ1-1; TRBD1 is a possible D gene (5 bases). Germline CDR1 is MNHNS and CDR2 is SASEGT. V was shortened by 4 bases and J by 3 bases, with 12 bases between the two germline ends. The CDR3 spans 14 residues. Here the CDR3 reads CASSGGVLDTEAFF. The CDR3 DNA is TGTGCCAGCAGTGGGGGGGTACTCGACACTGAAGCTTTCTTT.

The rearrangement links TRBV6-6 to TRBJ2-2; 9 nucleotides agree with TRBD1. This CDR3 comprises 16 residues. The germline V gene has CDR1 MNHNY and CDR2 SVGAGI (reference sequence). Germline trimming cut 7 bases from V and 5 bases from J; bases unmatched to any gene: 11. CDR3 sequence reads: CASTGQGNRRTGELFF. The CDR3 nucleotides read TGTGCCAGCACGGGACAGGGTAATCGACGAACCGGGGAGCTGTTTTTT.

The chain has TRBV29-1 and TRBJ2-7; 9 bases agree with TRBD1. In germline, CDR1 is SQVTM, CDR2 ANQGSEA. This CDR3 contains 14 residues. Trimming took 7 bases from V and 0 from J; bases not matched to a gene: 7. This CDR3 reads CSAFGQGSSYEQYF. CDR3 coding DNA: TGCAGCGCCTTCGGACAGGGGAGCTCCTACGAGCAGTACTTC.

V is TRBV7-9 and J is TRBJ2-5; 7 nucleotides align to TRBD1. With V trimmed by 5 bases and J by 4 bases, 16 bases remained unmatched. The CDR3 length is 17 residues. Germline CDR1 reads SEHNR; CDR2 reads FQNEAQ (reference sequence). The CDR3 DNA reads as TGTGCCAGCAGCCCGAGGGTGGGACAGAAACAAAGAGAGACCCAGTACTTC. Protein sequence: CASSPRVGQKQRETQYF.

Only one count was recorded for this clone. CDR3 sequence (DNA): TGTGCCAGCAGCGCCCAACAGGGAAACGGCTACACCTTC. It translates to CASSAQQGNGYTF. The chain is built from TRBV9 and TRBJ1-2; tentative D call: TRBD1 (6 bases). The CDR3 spans 13 residues. Germline assignment: CDR1 SGDLS and CDR2 YYNGEE. Trimming stripped 3 bases from V and 8 bases from J, with 14 bases between.

The chain recombines TRBV7-9 with TRBJ2-1, with a possible D match to TRBD2 (6 bases). There are 15 residues in the CDR3. The germline V gene has CDR1 SEHNR and CDR2 FQNEAQ (reference sequence). Trimming cost V 1 base and J 15 bases, with 22 bases left between them. The CDR3 nucleotides read TGTGCCAGCAGCTTAGAATTACTGGAAGAGGGACTTCGGTTCTTC. This codes for CASSLELLEEGLRFF.

This clone turned up a few times. This rearrangement joins TRBV4-2 to TRBJ2-1; D not certain. Germline V gene lookup returns CDR1 LGHNA and CDR2 YNFKEQ. The CDR3 consists of 17 residues. The V end was cut by 1 base, the J end by 2 bases, with 15 bases between. CDR3 residues: CASSQGIVTTTYNEQFF. The CDR3 DNA sequence: TGTGCCAGCAGCCAAGGTATTGTGACGACAACCTACAATGAGCAGTTCTTC.

The V call is TRBV4-1, the J call TRBJ1-3; D unclear. This CDR3 is built from 13 residues. Germline V gene sequence: CDR1 MGHRA, CDR2 YSYEKL. V was clipped by 4 bases and J by 3 bases, with 7 bases between them. CDR3 sequence reads: CASSPRDGNTIYF. In DNA form, the CDR3 reads TGCGCCAGCAGCCCTCGGGATGGAAACACCATATATTTT.

The rearrangement uses TRBV7-9 and TRBJ1-4; 7 bases map to TRBD1. The CDR3 is 15 residues long. After removal of 5 bases from V and 8 bases from J, the junction contained 11 bases not matched to a gene. Germline V gives CDR1 SEHNR, CDR2 FQNEAQ (reference sequence). In nucleotides, the CDR3 is TGTGCCAGCAGCGCTCAGACAGGGTCAGGAGAAAAACTGTTTTTT. It specifies CASSAQTGSGEKLFF.

The rearrangement uses TRBV19 and TRBJ2-6; tentatively, D is TRBD2 (5 bases). The CDR3 spans 16 residues. Germline assignment: CDR1 LNHDA and CDR2 SQIVND (reference sequence). The V gene lost 4 bases and the J gene lost 0 bases, with 10 bases spanning the gap. CDR3 nucleotide sequence: TGTGCCAGTAGTACAGGACGGGACTCTGGGGCCAACGTCCTGACTTTC. This encodes CASSTGRDSGANVLTF.

The chain employs TRBV6-1 and TRBJ1-5, with 7 bases identical to TRBD1. The CDR3 has 15 amino acids. The junction had 10 bases not matched to a gene; V was cut back by 1 base and J by 10 bases. The germline gives CDR1 MNHNS, CDR2 SASEGT. Written as DNA, the CDR3 is TGTGCCAGCAGTGAAGATGGGACAGTGCTCGATCCCCAGCATTTT. It yields the protein CASSEDGTVLDPQHF.

This clone has just a few counts. The chain is built from TRBV29-1 and TRBJ2-1, with D maybe TRBD1 (7 bases). The CDR3 is 17 residues long. Germline CDR1 and CDR2: SQVTM and ANQGSEA. The V gene lost 4 bases and the J gene lost 3 bases, with 22 bases spanning the gap. The CDR3: CSVVGGTGTANYNEQFF. CDR3 bases: TGCAGCGTTGTGGGCGGGACTGGGACAGCTAACTACAATGAGCAGTTCTTC.

This chain uses TRBV27 with TRBJ2-7; possibly TRBD2 for D (6 bases). The germline CDR1 and CDR2 sequences are MNHEY and SMNVEV (reference sequence). Trimming left V 7 bases short and J 3 bases short, with 25 bases between. The CDR3 consists of 17 residues. CDR3 in amino acids: CASISPLGGGAGYEQYF. CDR3 bases: TGTGCCAGCATCTCTCCCCTCGGCGGAGGGGCGGGCTACGAGCAGTACTTC.

The chain recombines TRBV6-1 with TRBJ2-7; TRBD1 matches at 9 bases. Germline CDR1 is MNHNS and CDR2 is SASEGT. The V gene end was trimmed by 7 bases and the J gene end by 6 bases; junction bases not matched to a gene: 7. CDR3 length: 13 residues. CDR3 protein: CASMGTGFGEQYF. For the CDR3, the DNA is TGTGCCAGCATGGGGACAGGGTTTGGCGAGCAGTACTTC.

The CDR3 here is CASSLGTHQETQYF. The CDR3 DNA reads as TGCGCCAGCAGCTTGGGGACACACCAAGAGACCCAGTACTTC. This chain links TRBV5-1 with TRBJ2-5; a possible D gene is TRBD1 (5 bases). Germline CDR1 is SGHRS and CDR2 is YFSETQ. Trimming left V 0 bases short and J 0 bases short, with 6 bases between. The CDR3 is 14 residues long.

Details on this clone: Other DNA sequences of this sample code for an identical CDR3. The chain recombines TRBV29-1 with TRBJ2-3, with 10 bases identical to TRBD1. This CDR3 region has 14 residues. Germline CDR1 reads SQVTM; CDR2 reads ANQGSEA. V shed 1 base and J 3 bases; nucleotides not matched to a gene: 1. Here the CDR3 reads CSVEGTGGTDTQYF. CDR3 in DNA: TGCAGCGTTGAAGGGACAGGGGGTACAGATACGCAGTATTTT.

In nucleotides, the CDR3 is TGTGCCAGCAGCTTGCACCTGGGACAGAGCTCCTACGAGCAGTACTTC. Translating it yields CASSLHLGQSSYEQYF. The J gene is TRBJ2-7, the V gene TRBV7-8; 7 bases align to TRBD1. Germline trimming cut 3 bases from V and 0 bases from J; bases unmatched to any gene: 8. Germline CDR1 reads SGHVS; CDR2 reads FQNEAQ. The CDR3 runs to 16 residues.

CDR3 amino acids: CASSGQGYNSPLHF. DNA for the CDR3: TGTGCCAGCAGTGGACAGGGCTATAATTCACCCCTCCACTTT. The chain recombines TRBV2 with TRBJ1-6; the match to TRBD1 covers 7 bases. Germline assignment: CDR1 SNHLY and CDR2 FYNNEI. The J segment lost 3 bases and the V segment lost 4 bases, leaving 0 bases of the junction unmatched. The CDR3 loop spans 14 amino acids.

The chain uses TRBV6-5 and TRBJ1-6; TRBD1 matches at 7 bases. CDR1 and CDR2 from the germline V gene are MNHEY and SVGAGI. The CDR3 length is 13 residues. V lost 2 bases, J lost 10 bases, and 2 bases stayed unmatched. The CDR3 DNA is TGTGCCAGCAGTTACGTAGGGGGCTCACCCCTCCACTTT. The encoded protein is CASSYVGGSPLHF.

The DNA for the CDR3 is TGCGCCAGCAGCTTGGAGGGTTTGGACAGCTCCGAGACCCAGTACTTC. This codes for CASSLEGLDSSETQYF. The chain links TRBV5-1 to TRBJ2-5; the D gene is possibly TRBD1 (6 bases). CDR3 size: 16 residues. Germline CDR1 reads SGHRS; CDR2 reads YFSETQ. With 0 bases removed from V and 5 bases from J, the gap between germline ends came to 17 bases.

The rearrangement uses TRBV27 and TRBJ2-2; 12 bases are a match to TRBD2. The germline V gene has CDR1 MNHEY and CDR2 SMNVEV (reference sequence). V lost 5 bases to trimming and J lost 3 bases; unmatched junction nucleotides: 10. The CDR3 has 18 amino acids. In nucleotides, the CDR3 is TGTGCCAGCAGTCTCTCACGTCTAGCGGGGGGGGACACCGGGGAGCTGTTTTTT. Protein: CASSLSRLAGGDTGELFF.

The chain combines TRBV5-4 with TRBJ1-3; possible D gene TRBD1, 5 bases. Trimming stripped 5 bases from V and 0 bases from J, with 9 bases between. This CDR3 is built from 14 residues. From germline, CDR1 is SGHNT and CDR2 YYREEE (reference sequence). The chain's CDR3 is CASSQQDSGNTIYF. CDR3 nucleotides: TGTGCCAGCAGTCAACAGGACTCTGGAAACACCATATATTTT.

The count of this clone is one. V is TRBV5-4 and J is TRBJ1-5; no reliable D call. Trimming removed 2 bases from V and 4 bases from J, with 7 bases in between. The germline CDR1 and CDR2 sequences are SGHNT and YYREEE (reference sequence). This CDR3 is 13 amino acids long. Here the CDR3 reads CASSLDTNQPQHF. CDR3 bases: TGTGCCAGCAGCTTAGACACGAATCAGCCCCAGCATTTT.

The CDR3 spells CASSDSGSVSYEQYF. In DNA form, the CDR3 reads TGTGCCAGCAGTGATTCGGGGTCGGTATCCTACGAGCAGTACTTC. The V call is TRBV25-1, the J call TRBJ2-7; TRBD2 might be the D (5 bases). The CDR3 length is 15 residues. Germline V gene lookup returns CDR1 MGHDK and CDR2 SYGVNS. Trimming removed 3 bases from V and 1 base from J, with 13 bases in between.